Each of the 19 T cell receptor beta chains below was sequenced from the same sample in a study of T cells after yellow fever vaccination. A single record per CDR3 protein comes from TCRdb applying MiXCR to the 5' RACE reads. The data show 300,000 or so distinct CDR3 sequences, with roughly 8.6% seen just once and 15% to 20% held by the top ten. The sample consisted of PBMCs, taken about 41 days after the first yellow fever vaccination. These receptors were collected from a man aged 18 to 29 who received the YFV17D yellow fever vaccine.

A few counts support this clonotype. This sequence joins TRBV7-8 and TRBJ2-3; 12 bases agree with TRBD1. J lost 4 bases, V lost 5 bases, and 4 bases had no gene match. Germline V gene lookup returns CDR1 SGHVS and CDR2 FQNEAQ. The CDR3 spans 15 residues. This CDR3 reads CASSGGTGGADTQYF. The CDR3 DNA follows: TGTGCCAGCAGCGGGGGGACAGGGGGCGCAGATACGCAGTATTTT.

This clonotype has just a few counts. The chain employs TRBV4-1 and TRBJ2-4; D assignment may be TRBD1 or TRBD2 (5 bases each). Trimming left V 5 bases short and J 4 bases short, with 12 bases between. The CDR3 length is 14 residues. Germline loops: CDR1 MGHRA, CDR2 YSYEKL. The CDR3 sequence: CASSVRDGKNIQYF. The CDR3 region has the DNA TGCGCCAGCAGCGTCCGGGACGGAAAAAACATTCAGTACTTC.

This chain joins TRBV28 and TRBJ2-3; 7 bases are a match to TRBD1. Germline assignment: CDR1 MDHEN and CDR2 SYDVKM. This CDR3 is built from 17 residues. The V segment lost 5 bases and the J segment 2 bases; nucleotides outside the gene matches: 13. The CDR3 DNA follows: TGTGCCAGCAGTCTCCCGGGACAGAGCCTTTACACAGATACGCAGTATTTT. This gives the protein CASSLPGQSLYTDTQYF.

This clonotype was counted only a few times. V is TRBV7-8 and J is TRBJ1-3, with 8 bases that match TRBD1. CDR1 is SGHVS, CDR2 FQNEAQ, per germline. Trimming removed 5 bases from V and 2 bases from J; junction bases left unmatched: 5. The CDR3 is 15 amino acids. The CDR3 loop is CASSGQGKPGNTIYF. CDR3 DNA sequence: TGTGCCAGCAGCGGACAGGGTAAACCTGGAAACACCATATATTTT.

The chain employs TRBV7-9 and TRBJ1-1; D gene ambiguous. The germline gives CDR1 SEHNR, CDR2 FQNEAQ (reference sequence). V lost 2 bases and J 1 base, leaving 8 bases between the germline ends. This CDR3 spans 14 amino acids. In nucleotides, the CDR3 is TGTGCCAGCAGCTTAAAGGCAGAGAACACTGAAGCTTTCTTT. This codes for CASSLKAENTEAFF. Using reference TRBV7-9 and TRBJ1-1 for the parts outside the CDR3, the full variable domain is DTGVSQNPRHKITKRGQNVTFRCDPISEHNRLYWYRQTLGQGPEFLTYFQNEAQLEKSRLLSDRFSAERPKGSFSTLEIQRTEQGDSAMYLCASSLKAENTEAFFGQGTRLTVV.

The table lists this clonotype with many counts. The rearrangement links TRBV4-2 to TRBJ2-1; D unclear. CDR3 size: 16 residues. Deletions cut 6 bases from V and 0 bases from J, with 15 bases between. Germline CDR1 LGHNA, CDR2 YNFKEQ. This CDR3 reads CASREGPTRSYNEQFF. The CDR3 coding sequence is TGTGCCAGCAGGGAAGGACCTACTCGCTCCTACAATGAGCAGTTCTTC.

V gene TRBV19 combines with J gene TRBJ1-5; tentative D call: TRBD1 (6 bases). Trimming cost V 4 bases and J 3 bases, with 13 bases left between them. The CDR3 spans 15 residues. Germline-derived CDR1 and CDR2 are LNHDA and SQIVND (reference sequence). CDR3 coding DNA: TGTGCCAGTAGTAAGACAGGCCAGGCCAATCAGCCCCAGCATTTT. This encodes CASSKTGQANQPQHF.

V gene TRBV6-5 combines with J gene TRBJ2-3; D not resolved. There are 14 residues in the CDR3. The V end was cut by 0 bases, the J end by 0 bases, with 4 bases between. Germline V gene sequence: CDR1 MNHEY, CDR2 SVGAGI. CDR3 nucleotides: TGTGCCAGCAGTTACTCGATCAGCACAGATACGCAGTATTTT. The encoded protein is CASSYSISTDTQYF.

The rearrangement joins TRBV7-7 to TRBJ2-5, with 9 positions matching TRBD2. Germline V gene data show CDR1 as SSHAT and CDR2 as FNYEAQ (reference sequence). Unmatched junction bases numbered 2, after V lost 2 bases and J lost 1 base. The CDR3 is 15 amino acids. Here the CDR3 DNA reads TGTGCCAGCAGCTTAACAGCGGGGGGCCAAGAGACCCAGTACTTC. This sequence encodes CASSLTAGGQETQYF.

The chain is built from TRBV5-1 and TRBJ2-3; 7 bases map to TRBD1. Germline CDR1 and CDR2: SGHRS and YFSETQ. The CDR3 extends over 15 amino acids. V shed 6 bases, J shed 0 bases, and the junction held 7 bases outside the gene matches. The CDR3 region has the DNA TGCGCCAGCACCTCTTCGGGACAGAGCACAGATACGCAGTATTTT. Residues: CASTSSGQSTDTQYF.

V is TRBV7-8 and J is TRBJ2-3; 14 bases map to TRBD2. Germline CDR1 reads SGHVS; CDR2 reads FQNEAQ. CDR3 length equals 17 residues. V dropped 4 bases and J dropped 3; count of bases not matched to a gene: 6. The CDR3 loop is CASSSARTSGGTDTQYF. CDR3 coding DNA: TGTGCCAGCAGCTCCGCCCGGACTAGCGGGGGGACAGATACGCAGTATTTT.

The J gene is TRBJ2-3, the V gene TRBV6-1; the match to TRBD2 covers 13 bases. V dropped 6 bases and J dropped 6; count of bases not matched to a gene: 6. CDR1 is MNHNS, CDR2 SASEGT, per germline. The CDR3 spans 15 residues. CDR3 nucleotide sequence: TGTGCCAGCAGGGGAACTAGCGGGGGGGCGGATACGCAGTATTTT. This gives the protein CASRGTSGGADTQYF.

V usage is TRBV20-1 and J usage is TRBJ2-7; unclear D gene. This CDR3 is 14 amino acids long. The germline CDR1 and CDR2 sequences are DFQATT and SNEGSKA (reference sequence). V gave up 2 bases and J gave up 0 bases, with 11 bases separating them. The CDR3 DNA sequence: TGCAGTGCTAGATTTTTGGGTTCCTCCTACGAGCAGTACTTC. Encoded protein: CSARFLGSSYEQYF.

This clonotype was detected a few times. The chain joins TRBV6-1 to TRBJ1-4, with D hard to call. There are 15 residues in the CDR3. CDR1 and CDR2 from the germline V gene are MNHNS and SASEGT. V was shortened by 5 bases and J by 2 bases, with 12 bases between the two germline ends. This CDR3 reads CASSPGRSTNEKLFF. The DNA for the CDR3 is TGTGCCAGCAGTCCCGGACGGAGTACTAATGAAAAACTGTTTTTT.

The V gene is TRBV5-1, the J gene TRBJ2-5; D remains unclear. Germline CDR1 reads SGHRS; CDR2 reads YFSETQ. The CDR3 runs 14 residues. Trimming took 0 bases from V and 5 from J, leaving 11 bases between them. CDR3 nucleotides: TGCGCCAGCAGCTTGGAGGGCCAGCTCGAGACCCAGTACTTC. Its protein is CASSLEGQLETQYF.

This clonotype appeared many times. The chain uses TRBV14 and TRBJ2-5; D call uncertain. The CDR3 loop spans 12 amino acids. V shed 2 bases and J shed 5 bases, with 6 bases lying between them. Germline loops: CDR1 SGHDN, CDR2 FVKESK. The CDR3 nucleotides are TGTGCCAGCAGCCAAAATAGGGAGACCCAGTACTTC. Protein: CASSQNRETQYF. Complete variable domain (other parts from reference TRBV14 and TRBJ2-5): EAGVTQFPSHSVIEKGQTVTLRCDPISGHDNLYWYRRVMGKEIKFLLHFVKESKQDESGMPNNRFLAERTGGTYSTLKVQPAELEDSGVYFCASSQNRETQYFGPGTRLLVL.

V and J are TRBV5-1 and TRBJ2-6; 7 nucleotides line up with TRBD1. The CDR3 runs to 16 residues. Germline CDR1 reads SGHRS; CDR2 reads YFSETQ. J lost 2 bases, V lost 4 bases, and 6 bases had no gene match. The CDR3 DNA is TGCGCCAGCAGCCGAAAGAGGGGGCCTGGGGCCAACGTCCTGACTTTC. As protein: CASSRKRGPGANVLTF.

This clonotype turned up a few times. The chain joins TRBV24-1 to TRBJ2-2; D gene ambiguous. The CDR3 is 13 amino acids. CDR1 is KGHDR, CDR2 SFDVKD, per germline. The V gene lost 4 bases and the J gene lost 5 bases, with 7 bases spanning the gap. CDR3 protein: CATSEKWTGELFF. The DNA of the CDR3 is TGTGCCACCAGTGAAAAGTGGACCGGGGAGCTGTTTTTT.

Comment on this clonotype: No conserved phenylalanine or tryptophan ends this CDR3, so it is likely a read error. The DNA is omitted, as the CDR3 cannot be located on it reliably, and the CDR3 follows TCRdb's listing. This sequence joins TRBV7-8 and TRBJ2-7; the table's TRBD1 call for D was not verified on the DNA. Germline CDR1 is SGHVS and CDR2 is FQNEAQ. The CDR3 is 13 residues long, ends included. CDR3 region: CASSSNGAGSPSL.